The rows below give T cell receptor beta chains drawn from one sample of a study of OX40 agonist ivuxolimab in advanced cancers. Some clones are missing from TCRdb's copy, which holds only in-frame ones; the method was immunoSEQ multiplex PCR. The sample contains about 79,000 clones, around 94% of which appear only once. The sample in question was CD4+ or CD8+ T cells sorted from blood, obtained in a trial of the OX40 agonist ivuxolimab. The receptor set was obtained from an adult with an advanced solid tumor such as melanoma, head and neck, liver or kidney cancer. CDR3s leave out the opening cysteine and the closing phenylalanine or tryptophan.

12	TRBV11-2	ASSLVEDPDGYT
9	TRBV7-9	ASSHGGEQY
14	TRBV7-8	ASSLVVAGGHYGYT
12	TRBV27	ASNNNGGNQPQH
12	TRBV5-4	ASSLAGTNYEQY
12	TRBV27	ASRTDWKSYEQY
13	TRBV5-4	ASSLYASRSYGYT
15	TRBV4-2	ASSQDSSDANTGELF
12	TRBV6-6	ASSAKAGVREQF
10	TRBV19	ASSIRGGPQH
12	TRBV13	ASTLDRVTGELF
13	TRBV5-1	ASTERGQGDEKLF
13	TRBV15	ATSRDRGLTGELF
13	TRBV12-1	ASSPKGQTNTEAF
14	TRBV12-2	ASRPEVDRYNQPQH
11	TRBV5-6	ASSLAGNPEAF
14	TRBV5-6	ASSTRGQPSSYEQY
15	TRBV28	ASSYSFSGNGNQPQH
13	TRBV7-9	ASSRAGQENYGYT
12	TRBV28	ASSGRDSSYEQY
11	TRBV4-3	ASSQYRDYEQY
11	TRBV27	ASSLHSGNTIY
12	TRBV7-9	ASSLERFNQPQH
12	TRBV10-3	AISEGPSGNTIY
12	TRBV7-9	ASSLAVGGYEQY
13	TRBV25-1	ASSGSGANTGELF
12	TRBV9	ARGTSGRQETQY
14	TRBV4-3	ASSQDRATPGNEQF
12	TRBV27	ASSRTSATYEQY
12	TRBV19	ASSIGQGSYEQY
12	TRBV19	ASTPGGGASEAF
13	TRBV5-6	ASSSRDTSLYGYT
11	TRBV7-2	ASSLSVTYEQY
12	TRBV4-2	ASSQQGLAYEQY
14	TRBV15	ATSSPLLRSQGTQY
17	TRBV28	ASSLSQTMTSGRAYEQY
12	TRBV7-9	ASSPTPVSDEQY
14	TRBV7-9	ASSLLLGQVGEKLF
13	TRBV6-1	ASSPRDRTSYEQY
12	TRBV7-9	ASSLGLGNTEAF
12	TRBV28	ASSPPGLYNEQF
12	TRBV28	ASSFGGEGDTQY
15	TRBV7-8	ASSEPPGDRGVYEQF
13	TRBV4-1	ASSQARGSGNTIY
17	TRBV4-2	ASSQTDPEDSPNPDTQY
12	TRBV28	ASSFVSNTGELF
9	TRBV5-4	ASSLPEKLF
14	TRBV29-1	SVDGLAGVNYNEQF
13	TRBV19	ASSIFQGKGTEAF
13	TRBV7-6	ASSATDGGTDTQY